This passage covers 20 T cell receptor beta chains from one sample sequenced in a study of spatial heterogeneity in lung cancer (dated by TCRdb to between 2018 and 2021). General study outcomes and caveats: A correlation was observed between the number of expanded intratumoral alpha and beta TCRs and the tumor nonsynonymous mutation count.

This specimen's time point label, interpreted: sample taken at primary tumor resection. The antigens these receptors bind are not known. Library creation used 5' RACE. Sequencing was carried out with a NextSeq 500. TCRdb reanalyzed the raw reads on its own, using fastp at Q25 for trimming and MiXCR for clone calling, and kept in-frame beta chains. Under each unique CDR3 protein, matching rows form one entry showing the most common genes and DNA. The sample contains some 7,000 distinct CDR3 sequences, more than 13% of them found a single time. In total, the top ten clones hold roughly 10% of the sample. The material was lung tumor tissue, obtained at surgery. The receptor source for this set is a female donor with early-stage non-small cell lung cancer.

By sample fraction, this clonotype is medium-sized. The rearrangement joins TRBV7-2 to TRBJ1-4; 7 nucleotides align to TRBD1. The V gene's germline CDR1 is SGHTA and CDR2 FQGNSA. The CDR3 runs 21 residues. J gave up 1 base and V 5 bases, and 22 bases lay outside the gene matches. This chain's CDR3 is CASSLRPVTGLSRVTNEKLFF. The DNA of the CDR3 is TGTGCCAGCAGCCTACGGCCAGTGACAGGGCTTTCCAGGGTAACTAATGAAAAACTGTTTTTT. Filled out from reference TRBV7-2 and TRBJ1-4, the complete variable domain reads GAGVSQSPSNKVTEKGKDVELRCDPISGHTALYWYRQSLGQGLEFLIYFQGNSAPDKSGLPSDRFSAERTGGSVSTLTIQRTQQEDSAVYLCASSLRPVTGLSRVTNEKLFFGSGTQLSVL.

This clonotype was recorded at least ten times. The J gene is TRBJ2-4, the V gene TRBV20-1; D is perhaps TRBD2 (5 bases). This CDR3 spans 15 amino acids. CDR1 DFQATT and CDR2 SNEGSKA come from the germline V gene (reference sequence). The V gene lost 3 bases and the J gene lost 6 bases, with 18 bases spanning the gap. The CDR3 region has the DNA TGCAGTGCTAGTACGTCCTCGCAAGGGAGAAACATTCAGTACTTC. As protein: CSASTSSQGRNIQYF.

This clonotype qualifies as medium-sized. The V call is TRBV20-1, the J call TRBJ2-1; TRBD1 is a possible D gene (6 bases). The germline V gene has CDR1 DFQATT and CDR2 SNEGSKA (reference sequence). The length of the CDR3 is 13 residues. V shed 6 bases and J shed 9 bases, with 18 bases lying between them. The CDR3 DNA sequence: TGCAGTGCCCAGTGGGGGCTTGGGGGTGAGCAGTTCTTC. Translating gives CSAQWGLGGEQFF.

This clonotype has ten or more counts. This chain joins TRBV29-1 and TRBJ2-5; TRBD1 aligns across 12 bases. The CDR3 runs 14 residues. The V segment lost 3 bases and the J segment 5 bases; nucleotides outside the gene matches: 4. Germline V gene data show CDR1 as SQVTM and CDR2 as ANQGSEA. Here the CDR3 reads CSVDGTGGAETQYF. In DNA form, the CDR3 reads TGCAGCGTTGACGGGACAGGGGGCGCGGAGACCCAGTACTTC.

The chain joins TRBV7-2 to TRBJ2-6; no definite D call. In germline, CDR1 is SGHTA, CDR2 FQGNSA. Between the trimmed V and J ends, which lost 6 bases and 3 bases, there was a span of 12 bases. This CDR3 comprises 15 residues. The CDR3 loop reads CASSSMGFGANVLTF. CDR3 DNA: TGTGCCAGCAGTTCAATGGGGTTTGGGGCCAACGTCCTGACTTTC.

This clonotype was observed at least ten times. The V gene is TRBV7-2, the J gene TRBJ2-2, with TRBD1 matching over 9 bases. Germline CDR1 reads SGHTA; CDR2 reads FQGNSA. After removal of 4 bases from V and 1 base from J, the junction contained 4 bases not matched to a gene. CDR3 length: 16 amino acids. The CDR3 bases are TGTGCCAGCAGCTGGCAGACAGGGGGGAACACCGGGGAGCTGTTTTTT. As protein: CASSWQTGGNTGELFF.

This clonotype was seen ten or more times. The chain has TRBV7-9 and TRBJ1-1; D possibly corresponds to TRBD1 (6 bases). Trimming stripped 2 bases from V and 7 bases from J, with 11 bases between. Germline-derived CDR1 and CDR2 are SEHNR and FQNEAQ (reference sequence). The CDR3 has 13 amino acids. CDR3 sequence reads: CASSLLGAGEAFF. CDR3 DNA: TGTGCCAGCAGCTTACTGGGGGCGGGTGAAGCTTTCTTT.

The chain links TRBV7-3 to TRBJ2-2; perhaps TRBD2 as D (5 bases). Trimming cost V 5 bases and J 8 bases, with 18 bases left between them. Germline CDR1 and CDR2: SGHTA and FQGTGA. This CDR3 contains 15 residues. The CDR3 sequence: CASSPTRVELGELFF. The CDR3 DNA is TGTGCCAGCAGCCCAACGAGGGTGGAGTTAGGGGAGCTGTTTTTT.

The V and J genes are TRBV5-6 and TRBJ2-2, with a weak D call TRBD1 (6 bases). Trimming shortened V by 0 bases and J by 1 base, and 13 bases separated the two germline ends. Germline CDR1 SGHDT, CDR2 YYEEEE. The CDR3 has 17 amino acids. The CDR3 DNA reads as TGTGCCAGCAGCTTGGGAACCGGGACATGGAACACCGGGGAGCTGTTTTTT. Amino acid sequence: CASSLGTGTWNTGELFF.

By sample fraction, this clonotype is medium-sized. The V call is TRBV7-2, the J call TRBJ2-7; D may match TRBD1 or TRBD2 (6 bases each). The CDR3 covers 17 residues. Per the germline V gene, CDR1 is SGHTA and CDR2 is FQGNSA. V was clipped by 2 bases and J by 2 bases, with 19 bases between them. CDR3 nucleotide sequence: TGTGCCAGCAGCTTATCGGGGGCAGGGACAAGCGCCTACGAGCAGTACTTC. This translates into CASSLSGAGTSAYEQYF.

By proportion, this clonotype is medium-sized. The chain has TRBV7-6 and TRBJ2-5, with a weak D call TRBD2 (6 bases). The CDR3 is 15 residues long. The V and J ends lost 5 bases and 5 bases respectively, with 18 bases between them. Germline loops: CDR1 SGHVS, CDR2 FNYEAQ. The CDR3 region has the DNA TGTGCCAGCAGCCCCCTTTCGGGGGTTGATGAGACCCAGTACTTC. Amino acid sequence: CASSPLSGVDETQYF.

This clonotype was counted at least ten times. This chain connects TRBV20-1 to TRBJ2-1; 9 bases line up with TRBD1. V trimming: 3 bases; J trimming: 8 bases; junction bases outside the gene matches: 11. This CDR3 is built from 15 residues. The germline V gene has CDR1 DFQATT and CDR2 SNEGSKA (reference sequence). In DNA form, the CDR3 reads TGCAGTGCTAGGAAGGGACAGGGTATCTTTGATGAGCAGTTCTTC. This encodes CSARKGQGIFDEQFF.

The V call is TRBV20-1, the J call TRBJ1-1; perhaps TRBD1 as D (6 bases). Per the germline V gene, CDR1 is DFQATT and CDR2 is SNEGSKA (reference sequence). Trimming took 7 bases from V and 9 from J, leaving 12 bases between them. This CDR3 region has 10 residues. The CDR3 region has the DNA TGCAGTGTCTACAGGGTCCAAGCTTTCTTT. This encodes CSVYRVQAFF.

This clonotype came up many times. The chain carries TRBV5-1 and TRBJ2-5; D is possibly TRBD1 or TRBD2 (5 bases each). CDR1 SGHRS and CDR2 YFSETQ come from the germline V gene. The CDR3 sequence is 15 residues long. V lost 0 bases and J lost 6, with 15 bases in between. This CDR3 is CASSLGGVGSKTQYF. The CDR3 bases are TGCGCCAGCAGCTTGGGAGGGGTAGGTTCGAAGACCCAGTACTTC.

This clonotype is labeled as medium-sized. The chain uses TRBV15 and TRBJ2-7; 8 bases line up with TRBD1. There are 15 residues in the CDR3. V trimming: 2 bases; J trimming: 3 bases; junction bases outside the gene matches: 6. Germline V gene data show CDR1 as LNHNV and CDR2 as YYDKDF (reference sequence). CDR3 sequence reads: CATSRTGGVRYEQYF. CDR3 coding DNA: TGTGCCACCAGCAGAACAGGGGGAGTACGCTACGAGCAGTACTTC.

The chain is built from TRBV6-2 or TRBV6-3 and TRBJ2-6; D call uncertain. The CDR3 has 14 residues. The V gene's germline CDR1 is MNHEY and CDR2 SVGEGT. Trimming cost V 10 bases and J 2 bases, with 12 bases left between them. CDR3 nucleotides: TGTGCCACCGTAGAAGGTACTGGGGCCAACGTCCTGACTTTC. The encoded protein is CATVEGTGANVLTF.

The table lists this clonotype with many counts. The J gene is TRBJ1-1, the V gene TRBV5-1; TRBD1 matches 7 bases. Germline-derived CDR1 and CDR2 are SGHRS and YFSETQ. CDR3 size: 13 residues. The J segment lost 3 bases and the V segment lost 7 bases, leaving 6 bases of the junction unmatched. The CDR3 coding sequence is TGCGCCAGCCGACAGGGAAGAGACACTGAAGCTTTCTTT. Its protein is CASRQGRDTEAFF.

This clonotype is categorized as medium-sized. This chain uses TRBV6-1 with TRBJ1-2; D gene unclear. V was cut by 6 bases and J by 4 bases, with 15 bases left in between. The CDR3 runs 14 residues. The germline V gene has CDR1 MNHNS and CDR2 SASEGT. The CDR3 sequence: CASRFRGGGYGYTF. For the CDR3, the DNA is TGTGCCAGCAGGTTTCGAGGCGGTGGCTATGGCTACACCTTC.

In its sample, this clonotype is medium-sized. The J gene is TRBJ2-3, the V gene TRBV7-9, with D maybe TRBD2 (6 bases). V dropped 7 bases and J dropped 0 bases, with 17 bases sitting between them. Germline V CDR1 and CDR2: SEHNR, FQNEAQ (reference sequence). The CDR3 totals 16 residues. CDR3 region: CASIQWPGLSTDTQYF. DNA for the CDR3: TGTGCCAGCATCCAGTGGCCGGGACTGAGCACAGATACGCAGTATTTT.

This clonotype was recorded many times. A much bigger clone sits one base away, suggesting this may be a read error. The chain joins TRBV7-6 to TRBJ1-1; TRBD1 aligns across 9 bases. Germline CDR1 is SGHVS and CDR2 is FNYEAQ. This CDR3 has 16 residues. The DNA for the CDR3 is TGTGTCAGCGAAGTCGAGGACAGGGGAAATTTTTTTGAAGCTTTCTTT. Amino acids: CVSEVEDRGNFFEAFF.